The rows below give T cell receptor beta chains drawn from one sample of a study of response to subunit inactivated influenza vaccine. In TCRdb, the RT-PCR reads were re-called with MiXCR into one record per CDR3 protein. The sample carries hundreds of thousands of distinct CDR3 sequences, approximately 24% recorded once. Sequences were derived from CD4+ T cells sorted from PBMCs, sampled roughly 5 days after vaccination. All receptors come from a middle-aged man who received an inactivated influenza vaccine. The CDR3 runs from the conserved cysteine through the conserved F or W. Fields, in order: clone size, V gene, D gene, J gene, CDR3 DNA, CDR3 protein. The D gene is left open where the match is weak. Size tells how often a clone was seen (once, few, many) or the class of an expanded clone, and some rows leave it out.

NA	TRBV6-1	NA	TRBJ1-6	TGTGCCAGTAAGGGGGAAATTCCCTATAATTCACCCCTCCACTTT	CASKGEIPYNSPLHF
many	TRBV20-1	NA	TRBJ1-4	TGCAGTGCTTGGAACCCGATTGGGGAAAAACTGTTTTTT	CSAWNPIGEKLFF
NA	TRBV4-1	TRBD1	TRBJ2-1	TGCGCCAGCAGCCATCGGGCAGGGGGCAATGAGCAGTTCTTC	CASSHRAGGNEQFF
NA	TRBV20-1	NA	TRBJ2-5	TGCACGGCCCGCCGGGGTCAAGAGACCCAGTACTTC	CTARRGQETQYF
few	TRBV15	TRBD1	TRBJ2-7	TGTGCCACCAGCAGAACAGGGGTTCACTACGAGCAGTACTTC	CATSRTGVHYEQYF
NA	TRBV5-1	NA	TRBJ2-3	TGCGCCAGCACGGAGGGCGACCGTAGCACAGATACGCAGTATTTT	CASTEGDRSTDTQYF
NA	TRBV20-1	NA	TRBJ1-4	TGCAGTGCTAGAGAGGATGGCCGGGGTGAAAAACTGTTTTTT	CSAREDGRGEKLFF
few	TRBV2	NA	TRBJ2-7	TGTGCCAGCAGGTCAACTCAATCCTACGAGCAGTACTTC	CASRSTQSYEQYF
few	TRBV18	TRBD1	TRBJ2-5	TGTGCCAGCTCACAGGGGGCCACCCAAGAGACCCAGTACTTC	CASSQGATQETQYF
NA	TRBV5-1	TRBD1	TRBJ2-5	TGCGCCAGCAGCTTTCAGGGGGCAGAGACCCAGTACTTC	CASSFQGAETQYF